This T cell receptor beta chain was sequenced for a study of regulatory T cells in long-lasting Graves disease. Study outcomes and limitations: TRBV28, TRBJ1-2 and TRBJ2-5 emerged as the favored segments in persistent disease. Analysis covered peripheral blood alone, not thyroid tissue.

The TCR beta library used iRepertoire HTBI primers with Arm-PCR amplification of CDR3. TCRdb re-called the multiplex PCR reads through MiXCR, storing one row per CDR3 protein. The table shows 400,000 to 500,000 distinct CDR3 sequences, with over 20% occurring only once. Regarding time point: persistent/refractory GD, antithyroid drugs over 5 years with positive TRAb. Extracted RNA from PBMCs served as the source of the TCR library. Enrollment of patients was through an endocrinology department in Xi'an, China. About this clonotype: Its antigen is unidentified.

The germline CDR1 and CDR2 sequences are SQVTM and ANQGSEA. The CDR3 spans 13 residues. V was pared by 4 bases and J by 5 bases, with 2 bases of the junction left unmatched. Here the sequenced sample was peripheral blood mononuclear cells (PBMCs), taken when the disease was refractory, from a patient treated with antithyroid drugs. This receptor was taken from a female donor with Graves disease. This rearrangement joins TRBV29-1 to TRBJ1-6; 7 bases match TRBD1. CDR3 residues: CSVGGTDNSPLHF. Written as DNA, the CDR3 is TGCAGCGTTGGGGGGACAGATAATTCACCCCTCCACTTT.